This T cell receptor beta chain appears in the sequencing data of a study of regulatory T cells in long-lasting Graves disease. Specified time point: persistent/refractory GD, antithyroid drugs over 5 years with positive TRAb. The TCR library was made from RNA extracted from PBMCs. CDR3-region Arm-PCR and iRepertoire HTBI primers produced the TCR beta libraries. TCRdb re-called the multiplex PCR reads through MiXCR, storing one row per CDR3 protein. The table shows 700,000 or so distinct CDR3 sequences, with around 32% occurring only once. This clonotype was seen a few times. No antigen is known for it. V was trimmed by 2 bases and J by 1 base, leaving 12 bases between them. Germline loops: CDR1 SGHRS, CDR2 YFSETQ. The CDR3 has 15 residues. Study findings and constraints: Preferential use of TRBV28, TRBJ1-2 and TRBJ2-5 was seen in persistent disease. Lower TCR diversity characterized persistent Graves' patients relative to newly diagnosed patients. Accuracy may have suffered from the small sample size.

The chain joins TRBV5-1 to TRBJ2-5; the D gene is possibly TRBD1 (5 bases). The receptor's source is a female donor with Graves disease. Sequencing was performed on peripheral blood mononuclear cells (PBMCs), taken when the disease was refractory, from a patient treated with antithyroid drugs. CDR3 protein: CASSLGTGIQETQYF. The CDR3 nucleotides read TGCGCCAGCAGCTTAGGTACAGGAATCCAAGAGACCCAGTACTTC.